Listed below are T cell receptor beta chains from one sample, sequenced in a study of tissue T cells after allogeneic stem cell transplantation. TCRdb's table, derived via immunoSEQ multiplex PCR, lists solely in-frame clones and lacks some. In the table there are tens of thousands of clones, roughly 92% of which are singletons. Sample: blood, taken before transplantation. The source of these receptors is a woman between 35 and 70 years old who later had graft-versus-host disease after an allogeneic stem cell transplant. Each CDR3 is given with its conserved first and last residue. D genes are given only for firm matches. A row's size may be missing; if present it is once, few, many or a size class.

abundance,d_gene,v_gene,j_gene,CDR3aa,CDR3nt
-,-,TRBV14,TRBJ1-1,CASSQMRANTEAFF,TGTGCCAGCAGCCAAATGAGGGCCAACACTGAAGCTTTCTTT
-,TRBD2,TRBV4-1,TRBJ2-7,CASSQPNLGGPADEQYF,TGCGCCAGCAGCCAACCGAATCTGGGAGGGCCCGCCGACGAGCAGTACTTC
-,TRBD1,TRBV4-1,TRBJ2-3,CASSHLTGGATDTQYF,TGCGCCAGCAGCCACTTGACAGGGGGCGCGACAGATACGCAGTATTTT
-,TRBD1,TRBV27,TRBJ1-1,CASSLSAGGSTEAFF,TGTGCCAGCAGTTTATCGGCAGGGGGGAGCACTGAAGCTTTCTTT
-,TRBD2,TRBV7-9,TRBJ2-2,CASSLLAGVNTGELFF,TGTGCCAGCAGTCTTCTAGCGGGAGTTAACACCGGGGAGCTGTTTTTT
-,TRBD1,TRBV27,TRBJ1-3,CASSSRGNTIYF,TGTGCCAGCAGTTCCAGGGGGAACACCATATATTTT
-,-,TRBV20-1,TRBJ2-1,CSASLGSSYNEQFF,TGCAGCGCTAGTTTGGGTAGCTCCTACAATGAGCAGTTCTTC
-,TRBD1,TRBV27,TRBJ2-3,CASGRGLDTDTQYF,TGTGCCAGCGGAAGGGGGCTAGACACAGATACGCAGTATTTT
-,TRBD1,TRBV6-5,TRBJ2-7,CASSNDRGTYEQYF,TGTGCCAGCAGTAACGACAGGGGAACCTACGAGCAGTACTTC
once,-,TRBV5-1,TRBJ1-1,CASSSPPGTEAFF,TGCGCCAGCAGCTCCCCGCCGGGCACTGAAGCTTTCTTT
-,-,TRBV5-5,TRBJ2-5,CASSSKFGVGETQYF,TGTGCCAGCAGCTCAAAATTTGGGGTGGGAGAGACCCAGTACTTC
-,-,TRBV15,TRBJ1-2,CATSRDQGGYTF,TGTGCCACCAGCAGAGATCAAGGGGGCTACACCTTC
-,-,TRBV5-1,TRBJ1-1,CASSLVVGVSEAFF,TGCGCCAGCAGCTTGGTGGTGGGAGTATCTGAAGCTTTCTTT
-,TRBD2,TRBV7-7,TRBJ2-1,CASSSGGGLAGDNEQFF,TGTGCTAGCAGCTCCGGGGGGGGACTAGCGGGAGACAATGAGCAGTTCTTC
-,-,TRBV24-1,TRBJ2-7,CATSGAGEMHEQYF,TGTGCCACCAGTGGAGCAGGGGAAATGCACGAGCAGTACTTC
-,-,TRBV27,TRBJ2-2,CASSFQGNTGELFF,TGTGCCAGCAGTTTTCAGGGGAACACCGGGGAGCTGTTTTTT
-,-,TRBV3-1/TRBV3-2,TRBJ2-5,CASSQVEVLQETQYF,TGTGCCAGCAGCCAAGTAGAGGTCCTCCAAGAGACCCAGTACTTC
-,-,TRBV7-2,TRBJ2-4,CASSLGGSSKNIQYF,TGTGCCAGCAGCTTAGGGGGCAGTTCCAAAAACATTCAGTACTTC
-,TRBD1,TRBV9,TRBJ2-1,CASSVTGDSYNEQFF,TGTGCCAGCAGCGTGACAGGGGATTCCTACAATGAGCAGTTCTTC
-,-,TRBV24-1,TRBJ2-3,CATSDSRVSTDTQYF,TGTGCCACCAGTGACTCCAGGGTTAGCACAGATACGCAGTATTTT
-,-,TRBV10-1,TRBJ2-7,CASSGPGAAGSGEQYF,TGCGCCAGCAGTGGGCCCGGGGCGGCAGGGAGTGGCGAGCAGTACTTC
-,TRBD2,TRBV3-1/TRBV3-2,TRBJ2-1,CASSQEGGSGGRAFEQFF,TGTGCCAGCAGCCAAGAAGGTGGATCCGGCGGGAGGGCCTTTGAGCAGTTCTTC
-,-,TRBV6-2/TRBV6-3,TRBJ1-1,CASSRTANTEAFF,TGTGCCAGCAGTCGGACGGCGAACACTGAAGCTTTCTTT
-,-,TRBV7-2,TRBJ2-3,CASSFRRDTDTQYF,TGTGCCAGCAGCTTTCGGCGGGACACAGATACGCAGTATTTT
-,TRBD2,TRBV5-4,TRBJ2-3,CASSKGTSATTDTQYF,TGTGCCAGCAGCAAAGGGACTAGCGCTACCACAGATACGCAGTATTTT
once,-,TRBV6-6,TRBJ1-2,CASTEPGYSNYGYTF,TGTGCCAGCACCGAACCGGGATATTCAAACTATGGCTACACCTTC
-,-,TRBV29-1,TRBJ1-1,CSVERTALNTEAFF,TGCAGCGTTGAGCGGACAGCGCTGAACACTGAAGCTTTCTTT
-,TRBD2,TRBV6-2/TRBV6-3,TRBJ2-4,CASSYGTSGLAKNIQYF,TGTGCCAGCAGTTACGGGACTAGCGGTCTAGCCAAAAACATTCAGTACTTC
-,-,TRBV7-8,TRBJ1-4,CASSLAPAHSTNEKLFF,TGTGCCAGCAGCTTAGCCCCTGCACATTCAACTAATGAAAAACTGTTTTTT
-,-,TRBV18,TRBJ1-5,CASSPGAGNQPQHF,TGTGCCAGCTCACCAGGGGCAGGCAATCAGCCCCAGCATTTT
-,TRBD1,TRBV27,TRBJ2-3,CASFHRQGYLSTDTQYF,TGTGCCAGCTTCCACAGACAGGGATATCTTAGCACAGATACGCAGTATTTT
-,TRBD2,TRBV3-1/TRBV3-2,TRBJ2-3,CASSQGVYRRAGDFVDTQYF,TGTGCCAGCAGCCAAGGGGTATACAGGCGGGCGGGAGATTTTGTAGATACGCAGTATTTT
-,TRBD2,TRBV7-7,TRBJ2-5,CASSLGLAGQETQYF,TGTGCTAGCAGCCTAGGGCTAGCGGGGCAAGAGACCCAGTACTTC
-,TRBD2,TRBV9,TRBJ2-1,CASSVVLAGAQEQFF,TGTGCCAGCAGCGTAGTGCTAGCGGGAGCGCAGGAGCAGTTCTTC
-,-,TRBV10-3,TRBJ2-7,CAIRSSTSEQYF,TGTGCCATCAGAAGTTCTACTTCCGAGCAGTACTTC
-,-,TRBV10-2,TRBJ2-7,CASRGDWYEQYF,TGCGCCAGCAGAGGGGATTGGTACGAGCAGTACTTC
-,-,TRBV13,TRBJ2-7,CASSSRLASSYEQYF,TGTGCCAGCAGCTCCAGACTGGCCAGCTCCTACGAGCAGTACTTC